A selection of T cell receptor beta chains follows, all from one sample in a study of blood T cell repertoires in COVID-19. The protocol was immunoSEQ multiplex PCR, while the TCRdb copy is restricted to in-frame clones and leaves out a portion. The top ten clones hold about 3.7% of a sample with 200,000 to 250,000 clones, about 79% of them seen once. Sequencing was carried out using PBMCs or T cells enriched from blood (not recorded which). Every receptor here comes from a woman in her fifties or sixties who had recovered from COVID-19. Both conserved end residues are part of each CDR3. Each record gives: CDR3 length, J gene, D gene, V gene, CDR3 protein. The D gene is left open where the match is weak.

14 TRBJ2-3 . TRBV7-3 CASSLSGYTDTQYF
13 TRBJ1-1 . TRBV12-3/TRBV12-4 CASTLDRNTEAFF
14 TRBJ1-4 . TRBV6-2/TRBV6-3 CASSDDTTNEKLFF
13 TRBJ2-7 . TRBV12-3/TRBV12-4 CASSFQVKSEQYF
15 TRBJ1-5 . TRBV11-2 CASSLGPGMSQPQHF
16 TRBJ2-2 . TRBV21-1 CASSPPGPRSSGELFF
13 TRBJ1-1 . TRBV5-4 CASSLGQITRAFF
15 TRBJ1-2 TRBD1 TRBV19 CASSEHRGENYGYTF
14 TRBJ1-2 TRBD1 TRBV6-5 CASSSDRGPKGYTF
20 TRBJ2-4 TRBD1 TRBV5-1 CASSHPNKFGQGRAKNIQYF
18 TRBJ2-3 TRBD2 TRBV30 CAWSAIAGIKTSTDTQYF
13 TRBJ1-2 . TRBV6-1 CASSEFQGGGYTF
18 TRBJ2-5 TRBD1 TRBV9 CASSTRESGTGPRETQYF
17 TRBJ1-6 TRBD1 TRBV7-9 CASSLEAPDRAGSPLHF
16 TRBJ2-5 TRBD1 TRBV2 CASRFRDRGRGETQYF